The clone carrying this T cell receptor beta chain has only a few counts. No antigen is known for it. These data come from a study of response to subunit inactivated influenza vaccine. Study-level findings and limits: The authors put forward the suggestion that each seasonal influenza vaccination may bring in only a limited number of new T cells.

CDR3 size: 16 residues. J gave up 5 bases and V 4 bases, and 11 bases lay outside the gene matches. In germline, CDR1 is SGHRS, CDR2 YFSETQ. One entry per CDR3 protein, called by TCRdb with MiXCR from the RT-PCR reads. The table has roughly 710,000 distinct CDR3 sequences, less than 15% seen once; the top ten hold 7.6%. The sequence was collected from a man aged 50-59 years who received an inactivated influenza vaccine. The V gene is TRBV5-1, the J gene TRBJ2-1; 8 bases agree with TRBD2. The source material was PBMCs from blood, sampled less than 15 days before vaccination. The chain's CDR3 is CASSRSSGLGDNEQFF. In nucleotides, the CDR3 is TGCGCCAGCAGCCGATCTAGCGGGTTAGGGGACAATGAGCAGTTCTTC.